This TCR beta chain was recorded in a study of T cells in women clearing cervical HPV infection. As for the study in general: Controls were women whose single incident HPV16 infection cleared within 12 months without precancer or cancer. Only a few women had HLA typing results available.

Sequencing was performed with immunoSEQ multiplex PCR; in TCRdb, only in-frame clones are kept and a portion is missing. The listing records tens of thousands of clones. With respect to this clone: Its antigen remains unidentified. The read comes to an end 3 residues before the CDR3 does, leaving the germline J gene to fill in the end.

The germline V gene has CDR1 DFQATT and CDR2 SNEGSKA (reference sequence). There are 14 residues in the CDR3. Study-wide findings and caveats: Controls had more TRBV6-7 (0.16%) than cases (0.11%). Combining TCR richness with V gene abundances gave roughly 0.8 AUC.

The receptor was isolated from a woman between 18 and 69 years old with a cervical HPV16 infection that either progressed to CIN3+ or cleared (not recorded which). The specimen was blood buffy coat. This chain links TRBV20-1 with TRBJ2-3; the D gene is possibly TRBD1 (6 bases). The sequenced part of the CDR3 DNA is TGCAGTGCTAGGCAGGACAGATACCAAGAGACG. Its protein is CSARQDRYQET. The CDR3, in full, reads CSARQDRYQETQYF.